A single sample gave rise to the 18 T cell receptor beta chains below, sequenced in a study of CXCR3-negative and CXCR3-positive naive CD8 T cells. The TRB libraries of cDNA were built by UMI-labeled 5' RACE. TCRdb reprocessed the 5' RACE reads and keeps a single row for each CDR3 protein, giving no DNA. This sample's table reports 70,000 to 95,000 distinct CDR3 sequences. Sequencing was done on a sample of naive CXCR3- CD8+ T cells from blood. Specified subset: CD45RO-CCR7+CD27+CD95- naive CD8+ T cells lacking CXCR3 (TNR3-). The receptors stem from a human donor in good health. Some clones in this sample may be carry-over from other donors' samples.

V usage is TRBV27 and J usage is TRBJ2-1. This CDR3 has 12 residues. Germline assignment: CDR1 MNHEY and CDR2 SMNVEV (reference sequence). The CDR3 is CASSISVSEQFF.

The gene calls are TRBV4-1 and TRBJ2-1; TCRdb proposes TRBD1, but this gene call is untestable without DNA. The CDR3 has 14 amino acids. CDR1 and CDR2 (germline): MGHRA, YSYEKL. This CDR3 reads CASSGGTGLNEQFF.

The chain joins TRBV30 to TRBJ2-7; the TCRdb D gene call, TRBD2, has no DNA to confirm it. The CDR3 spans 12 residues. CDR1 GTSNPN and CDR2 SVGIG come from the germline V gene (reference sequence). Here the CDR3 reads CAWSPSTYEQYF.

This chain connects TRBV5-8 to TRBJ2-7; TCRdb picks TRBD1, but there is no DNA to check that call. The length of the CDR3 is 14 residues. Germline V gene data show CDR1 as SGHTS and CDR2 as YDEGEE. CDR3 sequence reads: CASSSPDGFNEQYF.

The rearrangement links TRBV5-4 to TRBJ2-2; there is no DNA to check the TCRdb D call of TRBD1. The germline V gene encodes CDR1 SGHNT and CDR2 YYREEE (reference sequence). CDR3 length: 16 amino acids. The CDR3 sequence: CASSSPGQMNTGELFF.

The V call is TRBV29-1, the J call TRBJ2-1; the TCRdb D gene call, TRBD2, has no DNA to confirm it. Per the germline V gene, CDR1 is SQVTM and CDR2 is ANQGSEA. This CDR3 comprises 14 residues. The chain's CDR3 is CSVEEEVSYNEQFF.

The J gene is TRBJ2-1, the V gene TRBV20-1; TCRdb's assignment of TRBD2 cannot be checked, as there is no DNA. CDR3 length: 15 amino acids. CDR1 and CDR2 (germline): DFQATT, SNEGSKA (reference sequence). The CDR3 loop reads CSAPPEGFGDNEQFF.

The chain links TRBV7-6 to TRBJ1-2; the TRBD1 assignment by TCRdb is unverifiable without DNA. Per the germline V gene, CDR1 is SGHVS and CDR2 is FNYEAQ. This CDR3 has 14 amino acids. CDR3 sequence: CASSPDRAYHGYTF.

The rearrangement links TRBV3-1 to TRBJ2-7; absent DNA, TCRdb's TRBD2 call cannot be checked. This CDR3 contains 16 residues. The germline V gene has CDR1 LGHDT and CDR2 YNNKEL (reference sequence). The CDR3 loop is CASSQEAGDRSYEQYF.

The chain recombines TRBV3-1 with TRBJ2-7. CDR3 size: 13 residues. Germline CDR1 LGHDT, CDR2 YNNKEL (reference sequence). The chain's CDR3 is CASSQENYHEQYF.

This chain joins TRBV5-4 and TRBJ2-7; the D gene TCRdb calls, TRBD2, cannot be checked with no DNA. Germline V gene sequence: CDR1 SGHNT, CDR2 YYREEE (reference sequence). The CDR3 is 14 residues long. This CDR3 reads CASSFGTSFDEQYF.

The chain recombines TRBV19 with TRBJ1-1; TCRdb's D call of TRBD1 is untestable without DNA. The CDR3 has 17 amino acids. Germline CDR1 reads LNHDA; CDR2 reads SQIVND (reference sequence). CDR3 loop: CASWGADRETLNTEAFF.

The chain uses TRBV7-9 and TRBJ1-2. Germline assignment: CDR1 SEHNR and CDR2 FQNEAQ (reference sequence). The CDR3 has 13 residues. The CDR3 here is CASSHTENYGYTF. Full variable domain (outside the CDR3, taken from reference TRBV7-9 and TRBJ1-2): DTGVSQNPRHKITKRGQNVTFRCDPISEHNRLYWYRQTLGQGPEFLTYFQNEAQLEKSRLLSDRFSAERPKGSFSTLEIQRTEQGDSAMYLCASSHTENYGYTFGSGTRLTVV.

This chain links TRBV6-5 with TRBJ1-2; the TRBD1 assignment by TCRdb is unverifiable without DNA. Germline assignment: CDR1 MNHEY and CDR2 SVGAGI. The CDR3 runs to 15 residues. This CDR3 reads CASSYSAGASSGYTF.

The chain has TRBV20-1 and TRBJ2-1. This CDR3 comprises 12 residues. Germline V gene sequence: CDR1 DFQATT, CDR2 SNEGSKA (reference sequence). CDR3 protein: CSARDSSLEQFF.

This chain links TRBV28 with TRBJ2-3; TCRdb's D gene call, TRBD2, goes unchecked for lack of DNA. Per the germline V gene, CDR1 is MDHEN and CDR2 is SYDVKM. This CDR3 comprises 15 residues. CDR3 sequence: CASSFLAGVTDTQYF.

The rearrangement joins TRBV7-9 to TRBJ2-7; the TCRdb D gene call, TRBD1, has no DNA to confirm it. The CDR3 runs to 15 residues. Germline V gene lookup returns CDR1 SEHNR and CDR2 FQNEAQ (reference sequence). CDR3 loop: CASSSTGALFHEQYF. Supplemented by reference TRBV7-9 and TRBJ2-7, the full variable domain reads DTGVSQNPRHKITKRGQNVTFRCDPISEHNRLYWYRQTLGQGPEFLTYFQNEAQLEKSRLLSDRFSAERPKGSFSTLEIQRTEQGDSAMYLCASSSTGALFHEQYFGPGTRLTVT.

The chain joins TRBV14 to TRBJ1-1; TCRdb gives TRBD1 as the D gene, but with no DNA this cannot be confirmed. This CDR3 has 18 amino acids. Germline values: CDR1 SGHDN, CDR2 FVKESK. This CDR3 is CASSLTGTGPFGNTEAFF.